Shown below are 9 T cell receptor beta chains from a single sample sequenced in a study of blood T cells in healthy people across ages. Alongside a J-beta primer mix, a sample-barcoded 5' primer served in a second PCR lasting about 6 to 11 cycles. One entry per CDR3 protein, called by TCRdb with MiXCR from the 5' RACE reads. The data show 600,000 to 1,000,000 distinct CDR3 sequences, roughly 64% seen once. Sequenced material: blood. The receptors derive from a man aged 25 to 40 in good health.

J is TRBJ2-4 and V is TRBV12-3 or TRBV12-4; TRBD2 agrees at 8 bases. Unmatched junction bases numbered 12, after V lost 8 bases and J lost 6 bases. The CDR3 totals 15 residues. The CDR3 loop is CASVAGGRGGNIQYF. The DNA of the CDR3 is TGTGCCAGCGTCGCGGGGGGTCGGGGAGGAAACATTCAGTACTTC.

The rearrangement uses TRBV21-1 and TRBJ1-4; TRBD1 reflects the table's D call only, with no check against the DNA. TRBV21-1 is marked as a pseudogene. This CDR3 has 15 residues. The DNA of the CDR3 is TGTGCCAGCAGCCGACAGGGGGCTACTAATGAAAAACTGTTTTTT. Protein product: CASSRQGATNEKLFF.

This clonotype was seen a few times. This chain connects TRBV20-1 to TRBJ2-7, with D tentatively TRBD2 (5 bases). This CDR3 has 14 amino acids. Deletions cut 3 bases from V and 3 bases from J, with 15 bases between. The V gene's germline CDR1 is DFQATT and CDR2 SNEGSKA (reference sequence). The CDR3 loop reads CSARGEGFLYEQYF. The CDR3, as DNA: TGCAGTGCTAGGGGTGAGGGATTTCTCTACGAGCAGTACTTC.

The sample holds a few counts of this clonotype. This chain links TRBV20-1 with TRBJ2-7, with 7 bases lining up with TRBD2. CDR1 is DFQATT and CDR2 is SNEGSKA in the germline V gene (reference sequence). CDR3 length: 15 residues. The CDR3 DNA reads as TGCAGCCCGAGGCAGGGCTCCAGCGGGACCTACGAGCAGTACTTC. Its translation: CSPRQGSSGTYEQYF.

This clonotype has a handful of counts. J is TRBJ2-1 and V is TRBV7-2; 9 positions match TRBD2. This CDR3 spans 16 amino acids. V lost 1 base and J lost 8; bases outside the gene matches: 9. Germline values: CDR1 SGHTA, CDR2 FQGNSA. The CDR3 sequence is CASSLDAGGRAHEQFF. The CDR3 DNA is TGTGCCAGCAGCTTAGATGCGGGGGGGAGGGCCCATGAGCAGTTCTTC.

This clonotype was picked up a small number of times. The CDR3 protein is CASSVADYNTDTQYF. Written as DNA, the CDR3 is TGTGCCAGCAGCGTAGCGGACTACAACACAGATACGCAGTATTTT. The V and J genes are TRBV9 and TRBJ2-3; weak D call: TRBD2 (6 bases). This CDR3 contains 15 residues. V lost 0 bases to trimming and J lost 2 bases, with 10 bases between them. Germline CDR1 SGDLS, CDR2 YYNGEE.

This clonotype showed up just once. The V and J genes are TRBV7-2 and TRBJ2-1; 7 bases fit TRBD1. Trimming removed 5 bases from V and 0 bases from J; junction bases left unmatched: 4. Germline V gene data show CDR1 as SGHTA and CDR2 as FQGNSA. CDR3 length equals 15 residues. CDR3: CASSPTGTSYNEQFF. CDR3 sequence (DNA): TGTGCCAGCAGCCCGACAGGGACCTCCTACAATGAGCAGTTCTTC.

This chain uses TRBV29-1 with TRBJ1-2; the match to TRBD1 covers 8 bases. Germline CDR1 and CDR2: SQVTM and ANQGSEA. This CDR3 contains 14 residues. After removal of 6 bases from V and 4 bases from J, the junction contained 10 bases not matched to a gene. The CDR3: CSVLGGDRGYGYTF. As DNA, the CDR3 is TGCAGCGTCCTGGGGGGCGACAGGGGCTATGGCTACACCTTC. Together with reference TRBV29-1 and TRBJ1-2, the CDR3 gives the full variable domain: SAVISQKPSRDICQRGTSLTIQCQVDSQVTMMFWYRQQPGQSLTLIATANQGSEATYESGFVIDKFPISRPNLTFSTLTVSNMSPEDSSIYLCSVLGGDRGYGYTFGSGTRLTVV.

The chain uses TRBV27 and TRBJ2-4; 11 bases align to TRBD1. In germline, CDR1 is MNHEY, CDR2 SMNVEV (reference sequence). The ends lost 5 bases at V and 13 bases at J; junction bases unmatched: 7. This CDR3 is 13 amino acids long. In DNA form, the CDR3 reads TGTGCCAGCAGTACGCTCCGGGACAGGGGGCAGTACTTC. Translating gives CASSTLRDRGQYF.